This T cell receptor beta chain is drawn from a study of blood T cell repertoires in COVID-19. Study background: Whether acute or convalescent, the COVID-19 samples came from the United States, Italy and Spain.

V was clipped by 5 bases and J by 2 bases; unmatched bases: 4. The germline gives CDR1 SGHTA, CDR2 FQGNSA. The CDR3 totals 15 residues. Donors were grouped by their self-reported clinical history. Two negative PCRs, clearance, or symptom resolution had been documented for recovered Cohort 3 donors. Authors' data handling: From reference gene primer amplification, estimates of nucleated cell counts were derived. Profiled with immunoSEQ multiplex PCR; TCRdb holds only in-frame clones, not every one. V and J calls and clone size are those listed in that table; D and trimming were worked out from the DNA. The table has 230,000 or so clones, 84% seen once.

This sequence was found in a man over 45 who had recovered from COVID-19. Specimen: PBMCs or T cells enriched from blood (not recorded which). The V and J genes are TRBV7-2 and TRBJ1-2, with 11 bases lining up with TRBD1. The CDR3 DNA reads TGTGCCAGCAGCACTAGGACAGGGGGCAACTATGGCTACACCTTC. Translation: CASSTRTGGNYGYTF.